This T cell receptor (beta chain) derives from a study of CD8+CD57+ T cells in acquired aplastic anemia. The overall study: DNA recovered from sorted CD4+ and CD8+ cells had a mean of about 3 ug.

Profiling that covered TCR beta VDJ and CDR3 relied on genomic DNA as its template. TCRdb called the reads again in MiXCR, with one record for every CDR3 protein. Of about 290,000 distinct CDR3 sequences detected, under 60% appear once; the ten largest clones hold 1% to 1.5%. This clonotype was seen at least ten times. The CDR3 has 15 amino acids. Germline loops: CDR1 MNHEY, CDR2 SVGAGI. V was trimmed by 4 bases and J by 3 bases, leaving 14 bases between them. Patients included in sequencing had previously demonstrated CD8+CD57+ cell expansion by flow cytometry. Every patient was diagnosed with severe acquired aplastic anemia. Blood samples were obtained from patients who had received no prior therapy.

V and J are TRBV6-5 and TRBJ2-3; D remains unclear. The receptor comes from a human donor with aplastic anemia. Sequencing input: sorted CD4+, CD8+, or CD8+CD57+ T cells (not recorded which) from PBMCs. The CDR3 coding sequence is TGTGCCAGCAGTTCCGACCCGGCGCAGACAGATACGCAGTATTTT. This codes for CASSSDPAQTDTQYF.